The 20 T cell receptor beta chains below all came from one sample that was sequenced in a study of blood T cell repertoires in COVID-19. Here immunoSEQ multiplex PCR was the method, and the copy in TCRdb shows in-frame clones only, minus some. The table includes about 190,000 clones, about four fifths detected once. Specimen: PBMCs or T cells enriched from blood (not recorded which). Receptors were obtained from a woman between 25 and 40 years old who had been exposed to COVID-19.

CDR3 loop: CASSRTGTSGGQKGETQYF. In nucleotides, the CDR3 is TGTGCCAGCAGCCGAACCGGGACTAGCGGGGGGCAAAAGGGGGAGACCCAGTACTTC. V and J are TRBV4-2 and TRBJ2-5; 15 bases are shared with TRBD2. The germline V gene has CDR1 LGHNA and CDR2 YNFKEQ. After removal of 4 bases from V and 5 bases from J, the junction contained 14 bases not matched to a gene. CDR3 length equals 19 residues.

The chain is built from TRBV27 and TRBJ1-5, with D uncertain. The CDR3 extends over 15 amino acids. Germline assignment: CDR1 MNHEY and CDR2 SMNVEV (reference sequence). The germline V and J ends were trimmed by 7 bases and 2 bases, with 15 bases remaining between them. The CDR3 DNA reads TGTGCCAGCACAAAGGAGGTGATCGGCAATCAGCCCCAGCATTTT. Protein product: CASTKEVIGNQPQHF.

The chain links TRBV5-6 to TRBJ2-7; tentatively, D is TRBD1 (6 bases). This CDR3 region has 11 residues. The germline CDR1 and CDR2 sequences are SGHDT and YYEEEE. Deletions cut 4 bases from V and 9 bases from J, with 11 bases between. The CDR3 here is CASSTQGAQYF. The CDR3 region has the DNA TGTGCCAGCAGCACACAGGGTGCGCAGTACTTC.

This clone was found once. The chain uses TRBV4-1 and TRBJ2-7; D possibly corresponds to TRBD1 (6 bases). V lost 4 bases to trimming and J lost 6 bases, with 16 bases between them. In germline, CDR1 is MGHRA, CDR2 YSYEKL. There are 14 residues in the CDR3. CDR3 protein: CASSPLPQGLEQYF. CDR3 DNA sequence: TGCGCCAGCAGCCCTCTACCGCAGGGGCTCGAGCAGTACTTC.

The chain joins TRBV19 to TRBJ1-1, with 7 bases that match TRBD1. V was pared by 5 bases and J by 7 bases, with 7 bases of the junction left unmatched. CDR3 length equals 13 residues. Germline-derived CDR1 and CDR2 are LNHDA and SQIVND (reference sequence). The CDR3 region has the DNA TGTGCCAGTAGTCCAGGGACAGCCTTTGAAGCTTTCTTT. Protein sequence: CASSPGTAFEAFF.

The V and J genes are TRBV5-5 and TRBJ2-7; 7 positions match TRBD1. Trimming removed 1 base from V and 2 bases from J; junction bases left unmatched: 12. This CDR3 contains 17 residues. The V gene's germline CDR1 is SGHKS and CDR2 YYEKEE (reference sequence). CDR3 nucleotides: TGTGCCAGCAGCTTGACCGTGGGCAGGGGGTCCCCCTACGAGCAGTACTTC. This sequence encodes CASSLTVGRGSPYEQYF. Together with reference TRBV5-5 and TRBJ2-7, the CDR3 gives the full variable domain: DAGVTQSPTHLIKTRGQQVTLRCSPISGHKSVSWYQQVLGQGPQFIFQYYEKEERGRGNFPDRFSARQFPNYSSELNVNALLLGDSALYLCASSLTVGRGSPYEQYFGPGTRLTVT.

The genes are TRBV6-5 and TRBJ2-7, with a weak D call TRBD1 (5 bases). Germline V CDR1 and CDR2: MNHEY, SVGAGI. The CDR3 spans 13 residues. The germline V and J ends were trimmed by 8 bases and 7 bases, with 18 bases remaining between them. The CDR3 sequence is CASSSLQGKEQYF. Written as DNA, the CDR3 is TGTGCCAGCTCCTCCCTTCAGGGAAAAGAGCAGTACTTC.

DNA of the CDR3: TGTGCCAGCAGTCCCTACGACTTTTACGAGCAGTACTTC. Translation gives CASSPYDFYEQYF. This chain uses TRBV6-2 or TRBV6-3 with TRBJ2-7; the D is unclear. Trimming removed 5 bases from V and 4 bases from J, with 12 bases in between. CDR1 is MNHEY and CDR2 is SVGEGT in the germline V gene. The CDR3 is 13 residues long.

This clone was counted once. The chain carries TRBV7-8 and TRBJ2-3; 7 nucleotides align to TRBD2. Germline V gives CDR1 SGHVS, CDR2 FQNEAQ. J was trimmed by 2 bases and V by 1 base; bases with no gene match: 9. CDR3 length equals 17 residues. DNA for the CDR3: TGTGCCAGCAGCTTAGGGGTAGCGGGCGCACTCACAGATACGCAGTATTTT. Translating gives CASSLGVAGALTDTQYF.

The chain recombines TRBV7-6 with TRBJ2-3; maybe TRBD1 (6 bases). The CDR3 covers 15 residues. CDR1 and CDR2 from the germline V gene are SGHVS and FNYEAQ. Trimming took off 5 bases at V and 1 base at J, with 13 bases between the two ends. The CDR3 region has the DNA TGTGCCAGCAGCAACAGGGTAGGGGGCACAGATACGCAGTATTTT. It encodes CASSNRVGGTDTQYF.

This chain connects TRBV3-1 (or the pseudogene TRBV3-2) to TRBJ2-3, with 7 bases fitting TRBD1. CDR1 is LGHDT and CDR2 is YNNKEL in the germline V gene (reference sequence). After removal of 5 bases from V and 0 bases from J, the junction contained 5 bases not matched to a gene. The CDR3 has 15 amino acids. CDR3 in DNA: TGTGCCAGCAGCGCGACAGGGCCAAGCACAGATACGCAGTATTTT. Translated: CASSATGPSTDTQYF.

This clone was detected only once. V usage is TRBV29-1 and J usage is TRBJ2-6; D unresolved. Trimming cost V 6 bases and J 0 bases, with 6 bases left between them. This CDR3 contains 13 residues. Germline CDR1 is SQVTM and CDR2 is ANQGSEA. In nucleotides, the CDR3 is TGCAGCGTAGCACTCTCTGGGGCCAACGTCCTGACTTTC. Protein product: CSVALSGANVLTF.

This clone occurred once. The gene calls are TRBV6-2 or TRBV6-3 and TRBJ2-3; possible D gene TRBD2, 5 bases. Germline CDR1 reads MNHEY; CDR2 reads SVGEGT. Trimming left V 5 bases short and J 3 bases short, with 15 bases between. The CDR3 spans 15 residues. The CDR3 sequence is CASSPLRGETDTQYF. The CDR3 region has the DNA TGTGCCAGCAGTCCCCTCCGGGGAGAGACAGATACGCAGTATTTT.

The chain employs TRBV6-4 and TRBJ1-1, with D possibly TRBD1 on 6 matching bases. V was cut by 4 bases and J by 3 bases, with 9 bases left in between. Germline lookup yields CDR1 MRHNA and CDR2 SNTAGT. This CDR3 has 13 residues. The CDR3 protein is CASSVYRDTEAFF. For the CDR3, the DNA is TGTGCCAGCAGTGTATACAGGGACACTGAAGCTTTCTTT.

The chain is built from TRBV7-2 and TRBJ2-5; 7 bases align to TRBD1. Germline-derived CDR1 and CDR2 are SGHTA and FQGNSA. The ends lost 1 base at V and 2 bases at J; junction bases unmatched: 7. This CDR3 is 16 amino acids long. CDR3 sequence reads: CASSLEPQGVQETQYF. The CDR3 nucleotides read TGTGCCAGCAGCTTAGAACCCCAGGGGGTACAAGAGACCCAGTACTTC. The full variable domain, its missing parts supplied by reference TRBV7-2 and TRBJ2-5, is GAGVSQSPSNKVTEKGKDVELRCDPISGHTALYWYRQSLGQGLEFLIYFQGNSAPDKSGLPSDRFSAERTGGSVSTLTIQRTQQEDSAVYLCASSLEPQGVQETQYFGPGTRLLVL.

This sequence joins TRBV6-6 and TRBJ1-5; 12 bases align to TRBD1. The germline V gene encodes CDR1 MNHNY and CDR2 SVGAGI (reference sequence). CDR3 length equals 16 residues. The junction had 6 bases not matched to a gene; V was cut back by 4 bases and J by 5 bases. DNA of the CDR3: TGTGCCAGCAGTTCCCGCGGGACAGGGGGCCATCAGCCCCAGCATTTT. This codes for CASSSRGTGGHQPQHF.

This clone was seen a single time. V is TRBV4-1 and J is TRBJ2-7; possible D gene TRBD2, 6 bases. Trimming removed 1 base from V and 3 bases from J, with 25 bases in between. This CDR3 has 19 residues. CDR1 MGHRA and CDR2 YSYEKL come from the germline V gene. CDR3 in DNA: TGCGCCAGCAGCCAAGGAGCGGAGGGTAGCAGGTTCCCCGGCTACGAGCAGTACTTC. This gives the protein CASSQGAEGSRFPGYEQYF.

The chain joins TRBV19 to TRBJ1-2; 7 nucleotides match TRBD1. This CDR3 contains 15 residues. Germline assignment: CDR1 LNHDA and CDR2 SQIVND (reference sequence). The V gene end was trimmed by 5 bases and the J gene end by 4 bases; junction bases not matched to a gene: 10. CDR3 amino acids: CASSLTGLWGYGYTF. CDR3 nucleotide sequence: TGTGCCAGTAGTTTGACAGGGCTTTGGGGCTATGGCTACACCTTC.

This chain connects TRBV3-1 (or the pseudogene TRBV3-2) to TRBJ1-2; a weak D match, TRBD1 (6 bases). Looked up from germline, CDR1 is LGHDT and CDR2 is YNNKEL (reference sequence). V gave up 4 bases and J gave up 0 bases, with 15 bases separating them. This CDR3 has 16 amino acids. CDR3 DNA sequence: TGTGCCAGCAGCCCCGTTGAGACAGGCGCTAACTATGGCTACACCTTC. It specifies CASSPVETGANYGYTF.

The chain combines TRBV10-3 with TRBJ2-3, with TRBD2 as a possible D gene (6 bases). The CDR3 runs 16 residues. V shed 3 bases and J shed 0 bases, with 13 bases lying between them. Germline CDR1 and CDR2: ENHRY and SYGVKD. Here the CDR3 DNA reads TGTGCCATCAGTGACTTGCGGGGTTCTAGCACAGATACGCAGTATTTT. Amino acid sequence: CAISDLRGSSTDTQYF.